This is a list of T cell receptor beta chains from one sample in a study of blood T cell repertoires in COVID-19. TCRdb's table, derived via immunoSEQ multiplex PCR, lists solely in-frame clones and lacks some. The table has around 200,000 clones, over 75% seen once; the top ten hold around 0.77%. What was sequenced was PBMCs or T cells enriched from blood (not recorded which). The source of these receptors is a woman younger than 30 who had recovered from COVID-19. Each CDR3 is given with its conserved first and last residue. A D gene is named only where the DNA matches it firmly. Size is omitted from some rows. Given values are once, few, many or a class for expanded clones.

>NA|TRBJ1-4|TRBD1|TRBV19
TGTGCCAGTAGTATCCCGACAGGGGGAGTTGAAAAACTGTTTTTT
CASSIPTGGVEKLFF
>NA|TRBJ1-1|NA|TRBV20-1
TGCAGCCGCGGGAGGACTGAAGCTTTCTTT
CSRGRTEAFF
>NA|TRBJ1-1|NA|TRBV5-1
TGCGCCAGCAGCTTCGCCCGGGTAATGAGGGACACTGAAGCTTTCTTT
CASSFARVMRDTEAFF
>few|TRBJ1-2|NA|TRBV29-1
TGCAGCGTTGAAGGGTTGGCCAAAGCTAACTATGGCTACACCTTC
CSVEGLAKANYGYTF
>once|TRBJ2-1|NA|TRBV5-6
TGTGCCAGCAGCAGGAGCTCCTACAATGAGCAGTTCTTC
CASSRSSYNEQFF
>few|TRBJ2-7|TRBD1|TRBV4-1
TGCGCCAGCAGCCAGGGGACAGGGTACTACGAGCAGTACTTC
CASSQGTGYYEQYF
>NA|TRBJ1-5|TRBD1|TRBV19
TGTGCCAGTAGTATGGGGGGGAAAGGGACAGGTGGCGTCCAGCCCCAGCATTTT
CASSMGGKGTGGVQPQHF
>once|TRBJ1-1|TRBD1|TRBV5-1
TGCGCCAGCAGCTTGGGAGGGGGCTTACCCCACACTGAAGCTTTCTTT
CASSLGGGLPHTEAFF
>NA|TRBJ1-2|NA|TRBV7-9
TGTGCCAGCAGCCCTGGGGCCGATGATGGCTACACCTTC
CASSPGADDGYTF
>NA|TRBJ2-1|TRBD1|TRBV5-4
TGTGCCAGCAGCTTGGGTCCCGGGACAGGGAGGACCTACAATGAGCAGTTCTTC
CASSLGPGTGRTYNEQFF
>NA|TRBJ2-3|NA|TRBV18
TGTGCCAGCTCACGTCTTCCTGCGGCGGCACTCACAGATACGCAGTATTTT
CASSRLPAAALTDTQYF
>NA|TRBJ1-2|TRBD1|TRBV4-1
TGCGCCAGCAGCCTAAGACAGGGGAACTATGGCTACACCTTC
CASSLRQGNYGYTF
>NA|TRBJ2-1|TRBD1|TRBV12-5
TGTGCTAGTGGTTCCCACCTGCGACCGGGACAGGGTGTCAATGAGCAGTTCTTC
CASGSHLRPGQGVNEQFF
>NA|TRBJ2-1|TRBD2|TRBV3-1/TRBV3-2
TGTGCCAGCAGCCAATTAGGACTAGCGGGAGACTTCGAGCAGTTCTTC
CASSQLGLAGDFEQFF
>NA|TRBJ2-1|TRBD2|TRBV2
TGTGCCAGCAGGGAATTTATGGCTAGCGGGACAAATGAGCAGTTCTTC
CASREFMASGTNEQFF
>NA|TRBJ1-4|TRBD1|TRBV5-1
TGCGCCAGCAGCTTCTCAGTGGGACAGGCTAATGAAAAACTGTTTTTT
CASSFSVGQANEKLFF
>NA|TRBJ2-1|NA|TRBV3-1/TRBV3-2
TGTGCCAGCAGCCTCAGGGGAGGGCCCGCATACAATGAGCAGTTCTTC
CASSLRGGPAYNEQFF
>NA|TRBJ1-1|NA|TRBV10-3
TGTGCCATCAGTGACCAGAACACTGAAGCTTTCTTT
CAISDQNTEAFF
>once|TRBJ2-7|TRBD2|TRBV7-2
TGTGCCAGCAGCTTTCCCGCCCTTTGGACTAGCGGGCTTAACTACGAGCAGTACTTC
CASSFPALWTSGLNYEQYF
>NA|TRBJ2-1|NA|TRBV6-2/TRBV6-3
TGTGCCAGCAGTCAACATGACAATGAGCAGTTCTTC
CASSQHDNEQFF
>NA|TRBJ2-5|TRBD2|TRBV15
TGTGCCACCAGCAGAGACGGACTAGCGGGAGACGGGGAGACCCAGTACTTC
CATSRDGLAGDGETQYF
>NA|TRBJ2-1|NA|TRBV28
TGTGCCAGCAGTTCTGGTGCGGGAATGGTCAATGAGCAGTTCTTC
CASSSGAGMVNEQFF
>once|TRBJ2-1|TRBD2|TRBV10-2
TGCGCCAGCAGCGCTAGCGGGAGGGCCTTCTATGAGCAGTTCTTC
CASSASGRAFYEQFF